Given below is one TCR beta chain in context. These data are taken from a study of control samples from healthy donors and cancer patients. Germline CDR1 is MNHEY and CDR2 is SMNVEV (reference sequence). The CDR3 contains 14 residues. The ends were cut back, 3 bases at V and 3 bases at J, with 9 bases in the middle. The method was immunoSEQ multiplex PCR; TCRdb's version includes in-frame clones alone and lacks a portion of them. In the table there are about 94,000 clones, roughly nine tenths of which are singletons. Sequenced input: blood. This clonotype was sampled from a woman aged 18 to 35 in good health. V and J are TRBV27 and TRBJ1-5; D might be TRBD1 (6 bases). Here the CDR3 DNA reads TGTGCCAGCAGTTTCGGGGGCCCCAATCAGCCCCAGCATTTT. This gives the protein CASSFGGPNQPQHF.